These 4 T cell receptor beta chains were all obtained from the same sample, sequenced in a study of blood T cell repertoires in COVID-19. Libraries were prepared by immunoSEQ multiplex PCR; TCRdb keeps only in-frame clonotypes and omits some of them. The sample lists about 52,000 clones, around 86% occurring once. The sequencing input was peripheral blood. The receptors originated from a woman older than 75 with acute or convalescent COVID-19.

The chain joins TRBV19 to TRBJ2-5; D perhaps matches TRBD1 (6 bases). V lost 4 bases to trimming and J lost 4 bases, with 16 bases between them. The CDR3 spans 15 residues. The germline V gene has CDR1 LNHDA and CDR2 SQIVND (reference sequence). The CDR3 reads CASSTPGTHRETQYF. The CDR3, as DNA: TGTGCCAGTAGTACACCCGGGACACATAGAGAGACCCAGTACTTC.

The chain employs TRBV15 and TRBJ2-1; 9 bases map to TRBD2. V lost 0 bases and J lost 6; bases outside the gene matches: 6. The CDR3 sequence is 16 residues long. Germline loops: CDR1 LNHNV, CDR2 YYDKDF (reference sequence). As DNA, the CDR3 is TGTGCCACCAGCAGAGAGAAGGCGGGGGGGCTCAATGAGCAGTTCTTC. It is translated as CATSREKAGGLNEQFF. Filled out from reference TRBV15 and TRBJ2-1, the complete variable domain reads DAMVIQNPRYQVTQFGKPVTLSCSQTLNHNVMYWYQQKSSQAPKLLFHYYDKDFNNEADTPDNFQSRRPNTSFCFLDIRSPGLGDTAMYLCATSREKAGGLNEQFFGPGTRLTVL.

This sequence joins TRBV6-1 and TRBJ2-1, with D possibly matching TRBD2 (6 bases). This CDR3 spans 15 amino acids. V was trimmed by 2 bases and J by 10 bases, leaving 18 bases between them. Per germline, CDR1 MNHNS and CDR2 SASEGT. CDR3 residues: CASSEMRGSGLEQFF. The CDR3 nucleotides are TGTGCCAGCAGTGAAATGCGGGGTTCAGGGCTAGAGCAGTTCTTC.

The V and J genes are TRBV7-9 and TRBJ2-7, with a weak D call TRBD1 (5 bases). Trimming left V 4 bases short and J 2 bases short, with 9 bases between. Germline V gene sequence: CDR1 SEHNR, CDR2 FQNEAQ (reference sequence). CDR3 length equals 13 residues. The CDR3 region is CASSSKGTYEQYF. CDR3 coding DNA: TGTGCCAGCAGCTCCAAGGGGACCTACGAGCAGTACTTC.